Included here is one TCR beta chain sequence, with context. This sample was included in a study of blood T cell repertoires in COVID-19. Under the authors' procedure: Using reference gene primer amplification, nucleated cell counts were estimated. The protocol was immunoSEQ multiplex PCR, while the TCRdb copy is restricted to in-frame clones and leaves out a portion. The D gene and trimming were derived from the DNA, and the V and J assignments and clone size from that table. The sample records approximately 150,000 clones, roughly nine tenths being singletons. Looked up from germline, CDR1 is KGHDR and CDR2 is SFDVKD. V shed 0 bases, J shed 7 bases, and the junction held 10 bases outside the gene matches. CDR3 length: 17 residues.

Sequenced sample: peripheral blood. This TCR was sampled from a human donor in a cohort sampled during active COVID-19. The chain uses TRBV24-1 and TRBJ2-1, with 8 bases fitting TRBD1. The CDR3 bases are TGTGCCACCAGTGATTTGGGGCAGGGGGCAGCGCGAAATGAGCAGTTCTTC. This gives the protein CATSDLGQGAARNEQFF.